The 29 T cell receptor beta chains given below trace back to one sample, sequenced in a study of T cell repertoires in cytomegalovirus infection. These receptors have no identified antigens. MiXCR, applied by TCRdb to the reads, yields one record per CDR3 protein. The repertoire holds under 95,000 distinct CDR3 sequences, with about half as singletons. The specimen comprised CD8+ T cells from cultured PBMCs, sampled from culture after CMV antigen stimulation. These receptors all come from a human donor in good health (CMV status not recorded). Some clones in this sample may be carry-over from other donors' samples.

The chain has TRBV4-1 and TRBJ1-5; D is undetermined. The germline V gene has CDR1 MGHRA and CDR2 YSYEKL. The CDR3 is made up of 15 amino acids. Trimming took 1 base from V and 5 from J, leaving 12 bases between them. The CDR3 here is CASSQVYSDYQPQHF. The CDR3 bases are TGCGCCAGCAGCCAAGTTTACTCAGACTATCAGCCCCAGCATTTT.

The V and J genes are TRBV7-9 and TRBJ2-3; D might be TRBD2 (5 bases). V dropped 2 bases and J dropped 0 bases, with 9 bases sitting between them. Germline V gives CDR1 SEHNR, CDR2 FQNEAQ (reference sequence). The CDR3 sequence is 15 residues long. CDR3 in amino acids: CASSLLASSTDTQYF. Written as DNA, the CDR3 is TGTGCCAGCAGCTTATTAGCGAGTAGCACAGATACGCAGTATTTT.

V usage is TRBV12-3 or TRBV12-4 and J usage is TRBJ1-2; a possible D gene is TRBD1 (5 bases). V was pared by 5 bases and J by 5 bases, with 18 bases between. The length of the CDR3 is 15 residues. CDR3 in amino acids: CASSPTRYGAYGYTF. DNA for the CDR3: TGTGCCAGCAGTCCAACGAGGTACGGGGCATATGGCTACACCTTC.

The CDR3: CASSQDGYNEQFF. DNA for the CDR3: TGTGCCAGCAGCCAAGATGGCTACAATGAGCAGTTCTTC. The chain carries TRBV4-2 and TRBJ2-1; D is unresolved. Germline values: CDR1 LGHNA, CDR2 YNFKEQ. The CDR3 runs 13 residues. Trimming removed 0 bases from V and 3 bases from J, with 3 bases in between.

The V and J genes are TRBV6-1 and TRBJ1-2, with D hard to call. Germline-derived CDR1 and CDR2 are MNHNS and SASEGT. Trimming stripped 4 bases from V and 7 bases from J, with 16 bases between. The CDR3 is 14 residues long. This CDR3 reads CASSGAGDMFGYTF. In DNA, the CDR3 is TGTGCCAGCAGTGGGGCCGGGGATATGTTTGGCTACACCTTC.

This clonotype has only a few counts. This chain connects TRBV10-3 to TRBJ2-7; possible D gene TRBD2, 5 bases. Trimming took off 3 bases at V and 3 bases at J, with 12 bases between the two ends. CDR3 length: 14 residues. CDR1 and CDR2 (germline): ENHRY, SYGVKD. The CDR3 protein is CAISELTGNYEQYF. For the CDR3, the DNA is TGTGCCATCAGTGAACTCACGGGAAACTACGAGCAGTACTTC.

This chain's CDR3 is CASSLTGQGKKLFF. The CDR3 DNA reads TGTGCCAGCAGCTTAACGGGACAGGGAAAAAAACTGTTTTTT. This sequence joins TRBV7-9 and TRBJ1-4; 9 bases line up with TRBD1. CDR1 is SEHNR, CDR2 FQNEAQ, per germline (reference sequence). The CDR3 consists of 14 residues. V lost 2 bases, J lost 9 bases, and 4 bases stayed unmatched.

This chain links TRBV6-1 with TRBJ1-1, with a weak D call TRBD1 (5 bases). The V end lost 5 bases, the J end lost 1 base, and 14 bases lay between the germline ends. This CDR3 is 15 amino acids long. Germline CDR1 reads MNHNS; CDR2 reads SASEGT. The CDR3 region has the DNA TGTGCCAGCAGTCCCCCCCCGGGGCGGAACACTGAAGCTTTCTTT. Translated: CASSPPPGRNTEAFF.

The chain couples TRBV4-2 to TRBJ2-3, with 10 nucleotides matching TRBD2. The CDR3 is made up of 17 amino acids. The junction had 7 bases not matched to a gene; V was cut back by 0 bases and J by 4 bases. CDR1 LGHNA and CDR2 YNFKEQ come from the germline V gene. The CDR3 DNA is TGTGCCAGCAGCCAAGAGACGAGCGGGAGGGCACCAGATACGCAGTATTTT. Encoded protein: CASSQETSGRAPDTQYF.

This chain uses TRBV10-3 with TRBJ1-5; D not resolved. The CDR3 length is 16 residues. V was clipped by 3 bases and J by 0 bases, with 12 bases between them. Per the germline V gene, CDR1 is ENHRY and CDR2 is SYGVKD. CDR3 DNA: TGTGCCATCAGTGACCCCCTCGGGGATAGCAATCAGCCCCAGCATTTT. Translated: CAISDPLGDSNQPQHF.

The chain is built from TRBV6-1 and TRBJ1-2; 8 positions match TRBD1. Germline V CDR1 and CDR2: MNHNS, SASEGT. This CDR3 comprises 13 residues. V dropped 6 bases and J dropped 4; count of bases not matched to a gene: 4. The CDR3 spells CASSSGGSYGYTF. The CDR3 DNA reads TGTGCCAGCAGCTCAGGGGGCAGCTATGGCTACACCTTC.

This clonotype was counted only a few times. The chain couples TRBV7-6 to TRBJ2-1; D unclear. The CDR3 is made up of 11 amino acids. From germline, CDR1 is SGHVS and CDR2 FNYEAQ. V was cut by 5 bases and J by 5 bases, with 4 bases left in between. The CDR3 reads CASSQNNEQFF. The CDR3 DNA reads TGTGCCAGCAGCCAGAACAATGAGCAGTTCTTC.

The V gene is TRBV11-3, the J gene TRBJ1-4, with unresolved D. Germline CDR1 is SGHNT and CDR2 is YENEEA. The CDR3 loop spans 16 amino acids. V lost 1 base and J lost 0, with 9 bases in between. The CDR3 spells CASSLGLLPTNEKLFF. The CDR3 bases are TGTGCCAGCAGCTTAGGACTGCTCCCAACTAATGAAAAACTGTTTTTT.

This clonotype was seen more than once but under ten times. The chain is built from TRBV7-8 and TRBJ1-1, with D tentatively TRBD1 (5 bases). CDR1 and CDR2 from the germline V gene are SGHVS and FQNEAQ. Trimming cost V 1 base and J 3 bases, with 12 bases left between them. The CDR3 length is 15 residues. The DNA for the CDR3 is TGTGCCAGCAGCTTAGGGGGGTCTGGGGACACTGAAGCTTTCTTT. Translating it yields CASSLGGSGDTEAFF.

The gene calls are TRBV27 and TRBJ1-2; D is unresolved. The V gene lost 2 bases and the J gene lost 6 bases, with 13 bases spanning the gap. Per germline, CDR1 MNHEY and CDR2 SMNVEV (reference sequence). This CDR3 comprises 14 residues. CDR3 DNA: TGTGCCAGCAGTTTAGCCATCGGAAAGGATGGCTACACCTTC. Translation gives CASSLAIGKDGYTF.

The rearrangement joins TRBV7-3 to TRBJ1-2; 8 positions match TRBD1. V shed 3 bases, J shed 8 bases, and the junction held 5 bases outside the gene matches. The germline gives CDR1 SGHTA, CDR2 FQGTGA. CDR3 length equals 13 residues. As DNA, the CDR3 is TGTGCCAGCAGCTTCACAGGGGGGGTAGGCTACACCTTC. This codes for CASSFTGGVGYTF.

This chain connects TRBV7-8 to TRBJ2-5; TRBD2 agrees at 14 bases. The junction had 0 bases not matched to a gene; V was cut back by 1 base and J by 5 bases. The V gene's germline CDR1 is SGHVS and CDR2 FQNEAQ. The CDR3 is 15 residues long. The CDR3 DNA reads TGTGCCAGCAGCTTAGGACTAGCGGGAGGGGAGACCCAGTACTTC. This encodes CASSLGLAGGETQYF.

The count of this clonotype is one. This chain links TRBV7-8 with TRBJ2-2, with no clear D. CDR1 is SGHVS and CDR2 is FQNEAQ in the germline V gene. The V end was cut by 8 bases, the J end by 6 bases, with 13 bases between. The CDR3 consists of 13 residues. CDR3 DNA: TGTGCCAGCCCCTCCGAGGATCCCGGGGAGCTGTTTTTT. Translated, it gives CASPSEDPGELFF.

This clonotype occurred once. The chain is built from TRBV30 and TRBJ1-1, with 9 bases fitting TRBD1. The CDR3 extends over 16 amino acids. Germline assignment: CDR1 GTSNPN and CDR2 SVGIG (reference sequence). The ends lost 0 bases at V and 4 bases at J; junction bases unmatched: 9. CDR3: CAWSVVRLTGGTEAFF. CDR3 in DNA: TGTGCCTGGAGTGTGGTCAGATTGACAGGGGGCACTGAAGCTTTCTTT.

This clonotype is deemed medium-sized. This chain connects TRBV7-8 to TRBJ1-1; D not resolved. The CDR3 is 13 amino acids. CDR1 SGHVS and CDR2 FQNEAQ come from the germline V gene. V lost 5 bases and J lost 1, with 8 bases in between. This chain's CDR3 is CASSPGWNTEAFF. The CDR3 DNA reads TGTGCCAGCAGCCCCGGGTGGAACACTGAAGCTTTCTTT.

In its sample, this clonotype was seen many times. CDR3 coding DNA: TGTGCCAGCAGCCCCATGGGGGAGGGTCCCTACGAGCAGTACTTC. Amino acid sequence: CASSPMGEGPYEQYF. The chain couples TRBV7-8 to TRBJ2-7; 7 bases line up with TRBD2. Germline V CDR1 and CDR2: SGHVS, FQNEAQ. Trimming at V came to 5 bases and at J to 2 bases, leaving 9 bases not matched to a gene. The CDR3 totals 15 residues.

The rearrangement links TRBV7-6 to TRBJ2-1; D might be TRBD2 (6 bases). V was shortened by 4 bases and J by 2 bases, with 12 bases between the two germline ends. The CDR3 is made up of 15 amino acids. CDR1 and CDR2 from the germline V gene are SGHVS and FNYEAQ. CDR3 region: CASSSPGSPYNEQFF. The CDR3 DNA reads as TGTGCCAGCAGCTCACCCGGGAGCCCCTACAATGAGCAGTTCTTC.

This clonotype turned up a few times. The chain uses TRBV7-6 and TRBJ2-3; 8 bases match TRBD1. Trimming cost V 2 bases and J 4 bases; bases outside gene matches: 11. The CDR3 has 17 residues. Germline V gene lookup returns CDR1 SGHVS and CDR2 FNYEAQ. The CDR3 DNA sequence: TGTGCCAGCAGCTTAAAGCAGGGACAGGCCCAGCCAGATACGCAGTATTTT. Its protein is CASSLKQGQAQPDTQYF. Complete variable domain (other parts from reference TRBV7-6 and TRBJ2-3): GAGVSQSPRYKVTKRGQDVALRCDPISGHVSLYWYRQALGQGPEFLTYFNYEAQQDKSGLPNDRFSAERPEGSISTLTIQRTEQRDSAMYRCASSLKQGQAQPDTQYFGPGTRLTVL.

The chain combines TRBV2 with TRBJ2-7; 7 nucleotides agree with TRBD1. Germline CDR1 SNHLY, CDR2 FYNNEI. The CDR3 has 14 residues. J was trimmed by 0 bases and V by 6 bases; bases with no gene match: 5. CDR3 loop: CASRIDRDSYEQYF. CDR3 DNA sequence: TGTGCCAGCAGGATCGACAGGGACTCCTACGAGCAGTACTTC.

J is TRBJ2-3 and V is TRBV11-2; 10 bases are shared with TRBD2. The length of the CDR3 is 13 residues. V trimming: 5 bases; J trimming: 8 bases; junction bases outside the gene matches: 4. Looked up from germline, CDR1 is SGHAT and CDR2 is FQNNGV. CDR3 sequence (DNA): TGTGCCAGCAGCATCGGGACTAGCGTTACGCAGTATTTT. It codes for CASSIGTSVTQYF.

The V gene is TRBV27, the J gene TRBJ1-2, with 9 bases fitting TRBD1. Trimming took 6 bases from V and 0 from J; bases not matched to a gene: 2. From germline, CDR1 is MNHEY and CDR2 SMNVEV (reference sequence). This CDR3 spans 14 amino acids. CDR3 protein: CASRTGGTNYGYTF. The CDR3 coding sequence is TGTGCCAGCAGGACAGGGGGGACTAACTATGGCTACACCTTC.

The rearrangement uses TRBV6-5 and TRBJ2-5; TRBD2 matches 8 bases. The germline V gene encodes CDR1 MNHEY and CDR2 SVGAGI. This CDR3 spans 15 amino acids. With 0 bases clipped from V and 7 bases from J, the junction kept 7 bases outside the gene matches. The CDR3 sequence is CASSYSGGGRGTQYF. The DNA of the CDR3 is TGTGCCAGCAGTTACTCCGGGGGGGGCAGGGGGACCCAGTACTTC.

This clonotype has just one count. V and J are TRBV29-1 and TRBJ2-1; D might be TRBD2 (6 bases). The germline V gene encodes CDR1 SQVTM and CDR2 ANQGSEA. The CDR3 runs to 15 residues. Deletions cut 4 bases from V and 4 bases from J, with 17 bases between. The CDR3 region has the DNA TGCAGCGTTGGCGGACGGCGGGGTGGGTACAATGAGCAGTTCTTC. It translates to CSVGGRRGGYNEQFF.

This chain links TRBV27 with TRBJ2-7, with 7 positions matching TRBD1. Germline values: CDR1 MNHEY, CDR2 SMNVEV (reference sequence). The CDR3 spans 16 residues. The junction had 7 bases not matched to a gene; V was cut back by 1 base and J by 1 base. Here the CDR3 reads CASSLYGGQPSYEQYF. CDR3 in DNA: TGTGCCAGCAGTTTATATGGGGGACAGCCGTCCTACGAGCAGTACTTC.